These 27 T cell receptor beta chains came from one sample sequenced in a study of cytomegalovirus exposure and HLA in healthy donors (dated by TCRdb to about 2017). The library was produced with the immunoSEQ multiplex PCR assay. A mixture of 60 forward primers for TCR Vbeta segments and 13 reverse primers for TCR Jbeta segments was used in the multiplex PCR. The table was pulled from immuneACCESS by TCRdb, which kept in-frame rearrangements only. Such tables lose some clones; where checked, under half of the loss comes from unresolved V genes, and the rest has no known cause. The sample contains some 180,000 clones, over 75% of them found a single time. The ten top clones hold 1.5% to 2% of the sample. The sequencing sample was made of PBMCs. The receptors originated from a woman in her 30s in good health and CMV-seronegative.

The chain employs TRBV30 and TRBJ1-1, with 7 bases lining up with TRBD1. From germline, CDR1 is GTSNPN and CDR2 SVGIG (reference sequence). V shed 0 bases, J shed 3 bases, and the junction held 7 bases outside the gene matches. This CDR3 contains 15 residues. This CDR3 reads CAWSVQGKKDTEAFF. The CDR3, as DNA: TGTGCCTGGAGTGTACAGGGGAAAAAGGACACTGAAGCTTTCTTT.

V and J are TRBV4-1 and TRBJ2-2, with TRBD2 identical over 16 bases. The J segment lost 9 bases and the V segment lost 0 bases, leaving 7 bases of the junction unmatched. The CDR3 consists of 18 residues. Germline CDR1 and CDR2: MGHRA and YSYEKL. Written as DNA, the CDR3 is TGCGCCAGCAGCCAAGAGGGACTAGCGGGGGGGAGACGCAGGGAGCTGTTTTTT. Its translation is CASSQEGLAGGRRRELFF.

Only one count was recorded for this clone. CDR3 loop: CASRTGTGFGRGVNTEAFF. CDR3 sequence (DNA): TGTGCCAGCAGAACCGGGACAGGCTTCGGAAGGGGGGTGAACACTGAAGCTTTCTTT. The J gene is TRBJ1-1, the V gene TRBV4-2; 8 bases agree with TRBD1. Germline CDR1 and CDR2: LGHNA and YNFKEQ. Trimming removed 6 bases from V and 0 bases from J; junction bases left unmatched: 18. This CDR3 spans 19 amino acids.

The chain couples TRBV7-8 to TRBJ1-2, with D unresolved. This CDR3 is built from 12 residues. V gave up 8 bases and J gave up 4 bases, with 11 bases separating them. Germline V gene sequence: CDR1 SGHVS, CDR2 FQNEAQ. The CDR3 here is CASGQTSYGYTF. Here the CDR3 DNA reads TGTGCCAGCGGGCAGACAAGCTATGGCTACACCTTC.

This clone is a singleton in its sample. This chain links TRBV2 with TRBJ2-1; D is perhaps TRBD2 (5 bases). The CDR3 length is 17 residues. Deletions cut 4 bases from V and 0 bases from J, with 16 bases between. Germline V gene data show CDR1 as SNHLY and CDR2 as FYNNEI. CDR3 sequence (DNA): TGTGCCAGCAGTGGAATCCGGACTCTCCTCTCCTACAATGAGCAGTTCTTC. It translates to CASSGIRTLLSYNEQFF.

The DNA of the CDR3 is TGTGCCAGCACTAAAGACAGTTCAGCAACTAATGAAAAACTGTTTTTT. Amino acid sequence: CASTKDSSATNEKLFF. The V call is TRBV2, the J call TRBJ1-4; tentatively, D is TRBD1 (5 bases). The CDR3 runs to 16 residues. Trimming stripped 7 bases from V and 0 bases from J, with 15 bases between. Germline V CDR1 and CDR2: SNHLY, FYNNEI.

The V call is TRBV5-3, the J call TRBJ2-2; 14 bases fit TRBD2. TRBV5-3 is recorded as an ORF, its role being uncertain. The junction had 13 bases not matched to a gene; V was cut back by 4 bases and J by 5 bases. The CDR3 extends over 19 amino acids. Here the CDR3 DNA reads TGTGCCAGAAGCACCGAAGGACTAGCGGGGGGCCCTTCGACCGGGGAGCTGTTTTTT. Its protein product is CARSTEGLAGGPSTGELFF.

V gene TRBV2 combines with J gene TRBJ1-4; the match to TRBD1 covers 8 bases. The CDR3 spans 14 residues. Per germline, CDR1 SNHLY and CDR2 FYNNEI. The trim removed 2 bases at V and 5 bases at J, leaving 1 base unmatched. The chain's CDR3 is CASSERDRNEKLFF. The CDR3 nucleotides read TGTGCCAGCAGTGAAAGGGACAGGAATGAAAAACTGTTTTTT.

The V and J genes are TRBV5-4 and TRBJ1-1; TRBD1 matches 8 bases. The CDR3 is made up of 14 amino acids. After removal of 0 bases from V and 6 bases from J, the junction contained 4 bases not matched to a gene. Germline loops: CDR1 SGHNT, CDR2 YYREEE (reference sequence). In DNA form, the CDR3 reads TGTGCCAGCAGCTTGGGACAGGGGAGGTCTGAAGCTTTCTTT. Translated: CASSLGQGRSEAFF.

The V gene is TRBV2, the J gene TRBJ2-3; TRBD2 matches at 7 bases. Losses at the gene ends were 7 bases for V and 6 bases for J; bases not matched to a gene: 10. Germline V lookup: CDR1 SNHLY, CDR2 FYNNEI. This CDR3 contains 14 residues. For the CDR3, the DNA is TGTGCCAGCACCGGGGGGATTAGGGTCGATACGCAGTATTTT. It yields the protein CASTGGIRVDTQYF.

V usage is TRBV5-8 and J usage is TRBJ1-4, with D perhaps matching TRBD1 (6 bases). V lost 0 bases, J lost 8 bases, and 20 bases lay in between. In germline, CDR1 is SGHTS, CDR2 YDEGEE. The CDR3 loop spans 17 amino acids. CDR3 nucleotides: TGTGCCAGCAGCTTGGGGGCACATGGGGGCCGGAGGGAAAAACTGTTTTTT. It specifies CASSLGAHGGRREKLFF. Full variable domain (remainder filled in from reference TRBV5-8 and TRBJ1-4): EAGVTQSPTHLIKTRGQQATLRCSPISGHTSVYWYQQALGLGLQFLLWYDEGEERNRGNFPPRFSGRQFPNYSSELNVNALELEDSALYLCASSLGAHGGRREKLFFGSGTQLSVL.

The rearrangement links TRBV5-4 to TRBJ1-1; 8 bases are a match to TRBD1. Per germline, CDR1 SGHNT and CDR2 YYREEE (reference sequence). With V trimmed by 1 base and J by 6 bases, 2 bases remained unmatched. The CDR3 sequence is 13 residues long. CDR3 in DNA: TGTGCCAGCAGCTTGCCGACAGGGGCTGAAGCTTTCTTT. Its protein product is CASSLPTGAEAFF.

The V gene is TRBV5-1, the J gene TRBJ2-1, with D maybe TRBD1 (5 bases). Per the germline V gene, CDR1 is SGHRS and CDR2 is YFSETQ. The V end was cut by 4 bases, the J end by 8 bases, with 7 bases between. The CDR3 spans 11 residues. The CDR3 DNA reads TGCGCCAGCAGCCCAGGGTATGAGCAGTTCTTC. This sequence encodes CASSPGYEQFF.

V gene TRBV30 combines with J gene TRBJ2-3; 8 nucleotides match TRBD1. The CDR3 has 13 residues. Germline trimming cut 7 bases from V and 1 base from J; bases unmatched to any gene: 4. Per the germline V gene, CDR1 is GTSNPN and CDR2 is SVGIG (reference sequence). CDR3 region: CASNRGGTDTQYF. For the CDR3, the DNA is TGTGCCTCGAACAGGGGGGGCACAGATACGCAGTATTTT.

The chain has TRBV6-6 and TRBJ1-3; D is unresolved. Germline CDR1 reads MNHNY; CDR2 reads SVGAGI (reference sequence). The length of the CDR3 is 13 residues. V gave up 4 bases and J gave up 0 bases, with 4 bases separating them. CDR3 residues: CASSSLSGNTIYF. The CDR3 region has the DNA TGTGCCAGCAGTTCCCTCTCTGGAAACACCATATATTTT.

CDR3 in amino acids: CASSEGQGNQPQHF. CDR3 DNA: TGTGCCAGCTCAGAAGGACAGGGCAATCAGCCCCAGCATTTT. The chain couples TRBV18 to TRBJ1-5; 7 bases are a match to TRBD1. Losses at the gene ends were 5 bases for V and 2 bases for J; bases not matched to a gene: 3. Germline V gene lookup returns CDR1 KGHSH and CDR2 LQKENI. This CDR3 has 14 residues. The whole variable domain, filled in from reference TRBV18 and TRBJ1-5, reads NAGVMQNPRHLVRRRGQEARLRCSPMKGHSHVYWYRQLPEEGLKFMVYLQKENIIDESGMPKERFSAEFPKEGPSILRIQQVVRGDSAAYFCASSEGQGNQPQHFGDGTRLSIL.

The chain couples TRBV27 to TRBJ2-2; D is perhaps TRBD2 (6 bases). V gave up 2 bases and J gave up 2 bases, with 12 bases separating them. The germline CDR1 and CDR2 sequences are MNHEY and SMNVEV (reference sequence). This CDR3 spans 16 amino acids. The DNA for the CDR3 is TGTGCCAGCAGTTTAGGGGCGGGAATCAACACCGGGGAGCTGTTTTTT. Protein product: CASSLGAGINTGELFF.

This clone was seen a single time. The V gene is TRBV23-1, the J gene TRBJ2-2; D is unresolved. TRBV23-1 falls under the ORF class, with uncertain function. The CDR3 consists of 18 residues. V shed 2 bases and J shed 4 bases, with 20 bases lying between them. CDR3 in DNA: TGCGCCAGCAGTCAACGCCGACACGCCGAGACCCTCACCGGGGAGCTGTTTTTT. It encodes CASSQRRHAETLTGELFF.

This clone was found a few times. The rearrangement joins TRBV5-6 to TRBJ1-5; 10 bases fit TRBD1. Germline-derived CDR1 and CDR2 are SGHDT and YYEEEE. This CDR3 region has 15 residues. Unmatched junction bases numbered 5, after V lost 4 bases and J lost 4 bases. CDR3 region: CASSTRDRGNQPQHF. DNA for the CDR3: TGTGCCAGCAGCACCCGGGACAGGGGTAATCAGCCCCAGCATTTT.

The J gene is TRBJ1-4, the V gene TRBV5-8; D ambiguous. This CDR3 is built from 17 residues. The germline CDR1 and CDR2 sequences are SGHTS and YDEGEE. The V end was cut by 2 bases, the J end by 1 base, with 15 bases between. CDR3: CASSFGLPLRTNEKLFF. CDR3 nucleotide sequence: TGTGCCAGCAGCTTCGGACTTCCCTTACGAACTAATGAAAAACTGTTTTTT.

The chain combines TRBV18 with TRBJ2-5; perhaps TRBD1 as D (7 bases). CDR1 is KGHSH, CDR2 LQKENI, per germline. The V gene lost 6 bases and the J gene lost 2 bases, with 13 bases spanning the gap. This CDR3 contains 14 residues. Here the CDR3 DNA reads TGTGCCAGCTCGCTGGGGGGACAGCAAGAGACCCAGTACTTC. Translating it yields CASSLGGQQETQYF.

The rearrangement links TRBV7-8 to TRBJ2-3; D remains ambiguous. With 5 bases removed from V and 8 bases from J, the gap between germline ends came to 14 bases. The CDR3 runs to 13 residues. CDR1 and CDR2 (germline): SGHVS, FQNEAQ. CDR3 DNA sequence: TGTGCCAGCAGCCCGGTAAGAGGTCGTACGCAGTATTTT. Translating it yields CASSPVRGRTQYF.

This clone occurred many times. The chain combines TRBV7-9 with TRBJ1-6, with 7 bases matching TRBD1. The CDR3 extends over 17 amino acids. Germline trimming cut 3 bases from V and 9 bases from J; bases unmatched to any gene: 14. Per the germline V gene, CDR1 is SEHNR and CDR2 is FQNEAQ (reference sequence). CDR3 sequence (DNA): TGTGCCAGCAGCTTTAGCCCAGGACAGGAGTCGGGTTCACCCCTCCACTTT. It codes for CASSFSPGQESGSPLHF.

The rearrangement uses TRBV6-1 and TRBJ2-7; possible D gene TRBD1, 5 bases. Per the germline V gene, CDR1 is MNHNS and CDR2 is SASEGT. This CDR3 is 16 amino acids long. V was trimmed by 0 bases and J by 2 bases, leaving 14 bases between them. The CDR3 coding sequence is TGTGCCAGCAGTGAAGCGCAATCGGTGACAGCCTACGAGCAGTACTTC. Encoded protein: CASSEAQSVTAYEQYF.

This clone was seen only a few times. The rearrangement uses TRBV12-5 and TRBJ1-1, with D possibly matching TRBD1 (6 bases). There are 12 residues in the CDR3. CDR1 and CDR2 (germline): LGHNT, FRNRAP. Trimming pared 2 bases from V and 11 bases from J, leaving 12 bases between. CDR3 sequence: CASGLSGVEAFF. As DNA, the CDR3 is TGTGCTAGTGGTTTGTCAGGGGTTGAGGCTTTCTTT. The variable domain in full, completed from reference TRBV12-5 and TRBJ1-1, reads DARVTQTPRHKVTEMGQEVTMRCQPILGHNTVFWYRQTMMQGLELLAYFRNRAPLDDSGMPKDRFSAEMPDATLATLKIQPSEPRDSAVYFCASGLSGVEAFFGQGTRLTVV.

This chain uses TRBV18 with TRBJ2-2; no reliable D call. The CDR3 runs to 15 residues. The V gene's germline CDR1 is KGHSH and CDR2 LQKENI. The V and J ends lost 3 bases and 2 bases respectively, with 10 bases between them. The CDR3 is CASSPDTGNTGELFF. The CDR3 nucleotides are TGTGCCAGCTCACCGGATACGGGTAACACCGGGGAGCTGTTTTTT.

This sequence joins TRBV5-6 and TRBJ2-6; perhaps TRBD2 as D (7 bases). The germline V and J ends were trimmed by 4 bases and 2 bases, with 10 bases remaining between them. The length of the CDR3 is 15 residues. Germline CDR1 is SGHDT and CDR2 is YYEEEE. CDR3 protein: CASSLGGPGANVLTF. CDR3 DNA sequence: TGTGCCAGCAGCCTCGGGGGGCCTGGGGCCAACGTCCTGACTTTC. The full variable domain, rest sourced from reference TRBV5-6 and TRBJ2-6, is DAGVTQSPTHLIKTRGQQVTLRCSPKSGHDTVSWYQQALGQGPQFIFQYYEEEERQRGNFPDRFSGHQFPNYSSELNVNALLLGDSALYLCASSLGGPGANVLTFGAGSRLTVL.